The source of this T cell receptor (beta chain) is a study of cytomegalovirus exposure and HLA in healthy donors. Study information: Among about 179 million T cells, an earlier analysis found 90 million to 130 million unique TCR beta sequences.

The CDR3 contains 14 residues. The germline V gene has CDR1 SGHVS and CDR2 FQNEAQ. V lost 5 bases and J 1 base, leaving 12 bases between the germline ends. This PCR relied on a set of 60 Vbeta primers and 13 Jbeta primers. Here immunoSEQ multiplex PCR was the method, and the copy in TCRdb shows in-frame clones only, minus some. Among 150,000 to 200,000 clones listed, approximately 84% were seen once. The TCR originated in a boy aged 5 to 17 in good health and CMV-seronegative. The specimen sequenced was PBMCs. The chain joins TRBV7-8 to TRBJ2-7; D might be TRBD2 (5 bases). DNA for the CDR3: TGTGCCAGCAGCCCCAGCGGCGGATCCTACGAGCAGTACTTC. Translating gives CASSPSGGSYEQYF.